This is a list of T cell receptor beta chains from one sample in a study of blood T cell repertoires in COVID-19. Measured with immunoSEQ multiplex PCR; TCRdb has only the in-frame clones, and not every one. Of approximately 350,000 clones listed, over 75% are singletons. What was sequenced was PBMCs or T cells enriched from blood (not recorded which). The source is a man between 18 and 29 years old who had recovered from COVID-19. Both conserved end residues are part of each CDR3.

v_call: TRBV27
j_call: TRBJ2-5
cdr3_aa: CASSLRGSGGQETQYF

v_call: TRBV9
j_call: TRBJ1-6
cdr3_aa: CASSVQYNSPLHF

v_call: TRBV5-1
j_call: TRBJ2-5
cdr3_aa: CASSRGTGRQETQYF

v_call: TRBV15
j_call: TRBJ2-7
cdr3_aa: CATSRESTISYEQYF

v_call: TRBV3-1/TRBV3-2
j_call: TRBJ1-1
cdr3_aa: CASSQAGVGFEAFF

v_call: TRBV7-9
j_call: TRBJ2-1
cdr3_aa: CASRSIPVEQFF

v_call: TRBV3-1/TRBV3-2
j_call: TRBJ2-4
cdr3_aa: CASSQGGVLGTGVYF

v_call: TRBV13
j_call: TRBJ1-5
cdr3_aa: CASSLVAGYRGNQPQHF

v_call: TRBV13
j_call: TRBJ1-5
cdr3_aa: CASSLGGVDQPQHF

v_call: TRBV7-9
j_call: TRBJ1-5
cdr3_aa: CASSFGVSNQPQHF

v_call: TRBV9
j_call: TRBJ1-3
cdr3_aa: CASSAAGQSSGNTIYF

v_call: TRBV9
j_call: TRBJ2-3
cdr3_aa: CASSPRTGGSDTQYF

v_call: TRBV27
j_call: TRBJ1-2
cdr3_aa: CASSRGQGYTF

v_call: TRBV14
j_call: TRBJ2-7
cdr3_aa: CASRSGYEQYF

v_call: TRBV9
j_call: TRBJ2-5
cdr3_aa: CASSRDRAQETQYF

v_call: TRBV27
j_call: TRBJ2-3
cdr3_aa: CASSLWASTDTQYF

v_call: TRBV7-2
j_call: TRBJ2-7
cdr3_aa: CASSLETGEYEQYF

v_call: TRBV9
j_call: TRBJ2-1
cdr3_aa: CASSSRQVTNEQFF

v_call: TRBV18
j_call: TRBJ2-1
cdr3_aa: CASSKGQPPDNEQFF

v_call: TRBV27
j_call: TRBJ2-3
cdr3_aa: CASSFLGSGTDTQYF

v_call: TRBV2
j_call: TRBJ1-6
cdr3_aa: CASSDCRSSYNSPLHF

v_call: TRBV2
j_call: TRBJ2-7
cdr3_aa: CASSPTEGYEQYF

v_call: TRBV5-1
j_call: TRBJ2-7
cdr3_aa: CASSPFSRSYEQYF

v_call: TRBV5-6
j_call: TRBJ1-2
cdr3_aa: CASSERGRAVGYHF